This T cell receptor (beta chain) stems from a study of vaccination effects on CD4 cells after COVID-19. This clone was observed a single time. No antigen is known for it. Generated by immunoSEQ multiplex PCR, the TCRdb table keeps only in-frame clones and is missing some. Of fewer than 80,000 clones listed, around 74% are singletons. V lost 1 base and J lost 5, with 12 bases in between. CDR3 length: 14 residues. Germline values: CDR1 SEHNR, CDR2 FQNEAQ (reference sequence). With the ViraFEST assay, the study expanded antigen-specific CD4+ T cells using viral peptide pools, then sequenced them. Culturing for nine to ten days preceded CD4+ T cell isolation. BNT162b2 vaccine or mRNA-1273 vaccine was given to participants in two doses.

The rearrangement links TRBV7-9 to TRBJ2-7; D might be TRBD1 or TRBD2, each matching 5 bases. The receptor's source is a human donor who received a COVID-19 vaccine. The sequencing used CD4+ T cells from PBMCs cultured with HCoV-229E spike peptides, collected after COVID-19 vaccination. DNA of the CDR3: TGTGCCAGCAGCTTAGGTGGGGGTAGGGACGAGCAGTACGTC. This gives the protein CASSLGGGRDEQYV.